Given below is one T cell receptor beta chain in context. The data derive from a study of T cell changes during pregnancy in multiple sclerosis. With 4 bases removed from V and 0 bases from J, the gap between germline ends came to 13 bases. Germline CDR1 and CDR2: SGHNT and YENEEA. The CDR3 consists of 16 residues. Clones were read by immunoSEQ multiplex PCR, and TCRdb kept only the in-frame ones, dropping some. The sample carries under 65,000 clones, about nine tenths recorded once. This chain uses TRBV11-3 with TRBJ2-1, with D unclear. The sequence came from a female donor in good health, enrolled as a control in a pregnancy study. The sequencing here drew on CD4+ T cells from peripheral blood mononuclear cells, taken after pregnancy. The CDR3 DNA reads TGTGCCAGCAGCTATATGGGCAGCAGCTCCTACAATGAGCAGTTCTTC. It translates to CASSYMGSSSYNEQFF.